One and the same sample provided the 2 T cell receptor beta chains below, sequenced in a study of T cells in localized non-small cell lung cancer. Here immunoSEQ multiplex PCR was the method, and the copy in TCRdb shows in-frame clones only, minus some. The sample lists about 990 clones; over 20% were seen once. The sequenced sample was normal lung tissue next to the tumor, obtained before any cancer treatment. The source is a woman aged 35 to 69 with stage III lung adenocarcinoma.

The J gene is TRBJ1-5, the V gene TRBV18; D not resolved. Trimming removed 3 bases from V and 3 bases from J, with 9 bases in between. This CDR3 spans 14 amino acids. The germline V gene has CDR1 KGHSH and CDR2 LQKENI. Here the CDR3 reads CASSPDGINQPQHF. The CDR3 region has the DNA TGTGCCAGCTCACCCGACGGAATCAATCAGCCCCAGCATTTT.

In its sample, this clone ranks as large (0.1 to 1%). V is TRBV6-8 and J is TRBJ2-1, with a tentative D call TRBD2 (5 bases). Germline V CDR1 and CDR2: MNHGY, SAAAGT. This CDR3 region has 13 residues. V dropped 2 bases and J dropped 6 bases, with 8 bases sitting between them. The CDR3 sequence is CASSYAGSNEQFF. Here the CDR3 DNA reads TGTGCCAGCAGTTACGCGGGCTCCAATGAGCAGTTCTTC.